This entry features one T cell receptor beta chain sequence. This sample was taken from a study of cytomegalovirus exposure and HLA in healthy donors. Primers: 60 Vbeta forward and 13 Jbeta reverse. Profiled with immunoSEQ multiplex PCR; TCRdb holds only in-frame clones, not every one. Of about 83,000 clones detected, around 81% appear once; the ten largest clones hold approximately 1.9%. The CDR3 totals 16 residues. Trimming left V 0 bases short and J 7 bases short, with 19 bases between. The germline V gene encodes CDR1 SGHRS and CDR2 YFSETQ. The chain is built from TRBV5-1 and TRBJ1-1; the D is unclear. The receptor comes from a woman younger than 45 in good health and CMV-seronegative. Sequenced input: PBMCs. CDR3 in amino acids: CASSLAAPGMRVEAFF. The CDR3 nucleotides read TGCGCCAGCAGCTTGGCCGCTCCGGGGATGAGGGTTGAAGCTTTCTTT.